One and the same sample provided the 23 T cell receptor beta chains below, sequenced in a study of blood T cell repertoires in COVID-19. TCRdb's table, derived via immunoSEQ multiplex PCR, lists solely in-frame clones and lacks some. The repertoire holds about 160,000 clones, with 80% as singletons. Sequencing was carried out using PBMCs or T cells enriched from blood (not recorded which). Receptors originate from a woman in her fifties or sixties who had recovered from COVID-19.

This clone appeared a few times. The V gene is TRBV11-3, the J gene TRBJ1-3, with a possible D match to TRBD1 (6 bases). This CDR3 has 16 amino acids. Germline loops: CDR1 SGHNT, CDR2 YENEEA. Trimming left V 3 bases short and J 0 bases short, with 12 bases between. The CDR3 DNA reads as TGTGCCAGCAGCTTGACTACAGGGAGCTCTGGAAACACCATATATTTT. Residues: CASSLTTGSSGNTIYF.

A single count supports this clone. V is TRBV7-2 and J is TRBJ2-1; D perhaps matches TRBD1 (6 bases). The CDR3 extends over 15 amino acids. V was clipped by 4 bases and J by 3 bases, with 13 bases between them. The germline V gene has CDR1 SGHTA and CDR2 FQGNSA. CDR3 in DNA: TGTGCCAGCAGCTATGAAGGACAGCTCTACAATGAGCAGTTCTTC. Translation: CASSYEGQLYNEQFF. Full variable domain (remainder filled in from reference TRBV7-2 and TRBJ2-1): GAGVSQSPSNKVTEKGKDVELRCDPISGHTALYWYRQSLGQGLEFLIYFQGNSAPDKSGLPSDRFSAERTGGSVSTLTIQRTQQEDSAVYLCASSYEGQLYNEQFFGPGTRLTVL.

This chain uses TRBV7-3 with TRBJ2-2, with TRBD2 identical over 10 bases. The ends lost 4 bases at V and 4 bases at J; junction bases unmatched: 9. The CDR3 is made up of 17 amino acids. The germline V gene has CDR1 SGHTA and CDR2 FQGTGA. This CDR3 is CASSSRYSGGATGELFF. The CDR3 DNA follows: TGTGCCAGCAGCTCCCGGTACAGCGGGGGGGCCACCGGGGAGCTGTTTTTT.

This chain connects TRBV3-1 (or the pseudogene TRBV3-2) to TRBJ1-1; 7 nucleotides agree with TRBD1. The CDR3 spans 13 residues. V shed 3 bases, J shed 8 bases, and the junction held 6 bases outside the gene matches. Germline V gives CDR1 LGHDT, CDR2 YNNKEL (reference sequence). The CDR3 DNA is TGTGCCAGCAGCCAGGTCACGACAGGGGAAGCTTTCTTT. This codes for CASSQVTTGEAFF.

The chain employs TRBV10-3 and TRBJ2-7; D is possibly TRBD2 (5 bases). Germline V gives CDR1 ENHRY, CDR2 SYGVKD. Deletions cut 3 bases from V and 2 bases from J, with 14 bases between. The CDR3 consists of 15 residues. CDR3 sequence reads: CAISEPGSLTYEQYF. CDR3 nucleotides: TGTGCCATCAGTGAACCGGGATCATTAACCTACGAGCAGTACTTC.

This sequence joins TRBV11-2 and TRBJ1-6, with TRBD1 as a possible D gene (6 bases). Germline V CDR1 and CDR2: SGHAT, FQNNGV. V lost 1 base and J 10 bases, leaving 14 bases between the germline ends. The CDR3 runs to 15 residues. The CDR3 nucleotides read TGTGCCAGCAGCTTAGTATCAGGGGCTGGGTCACCCCTCCACTTT. Translating gives CASSLVSGAGSPLHF.

The rearrangement joins TRBV5-1 to TRBJ2-1; 9 positions match TRBD1. The CDR3 is 17 residues long. Unmatched junction bases numbered 8, after V lost 0 bases and J lost 4 bases. Germline V gene data show CDR1 as SGHRS and CDR2 as YFSETQ. In DNA, the CDR3 is TGCGCCAGCAGCTTGGACACCGGGACAGGGATATACAATGAGCAGTTCTTC. Translated: CASSLDTGTGIYNEQFF.

This clone appeared a few times. The chain combines TRBV6-8 with TRBJ2-4; D gene ambiguous. Trimming took 0 bases from V and 9 from J, leaving 12 bases between them. The CDR3 is 14 residues long. Germline-derived CDR1 and CDR2 are MNHGY and SAAAGT. Here the CDR3 DNA reads TGTGCCAGCAGTTACTCGGGTGGAGTGTGCATTCAGTACTTC. The encoded protein is CASSYSGGVCIQYF.

The V call is TRBV2, the J call TRBJ1-1, with D maybe TRBD1 (6 bases). In germline, CDR1 is SNHLY, CDR2 FYNNEI. V shed 7 bases and J shed 6 bases, with 9 bases lying between them. This CDR3 contains 11 residues. The DNA of the CDR3 is TGTGCCAGCATCGGACAGTCTGAAGCTTTCTTT. This codes for CASIGQSEAFF.

The CDR3 protein is CASGLTSGGVGSYNEQFF. DNA of the CDR3: TGTGCCAGCGGCCTGACTAGCGGGGGGGTCGGAAGCTACAATGAGCAGTTCTTC. The chain couples TRBV27 to TRBJ2-1, with 14 bases matching TRBD2. Per germline, CDR1 MNHEY and CDR2 SMNVEV (reference sequence). This CDR3 is 18 amino acids long. The junction had 12 bases not matched to a gene; V was cut back by 8 bases and J by 3 bases.

J is TRBJ2-7 and V is TRBV7-2; possibly TRBD2 for D (5 bases). V lost 3 bases and J 0 bases, leaving 9 bases between the germline ends. Germline V gives CDR1 SGHTA, CDR2 FQGNSA. The CDR3 is made up of 14 amino acids. CDR3 bases: TGTGCCAGCAGCTTGGACTCCGCCTCCTACGAGCAGTACTTC. Translation gives CASSLDSASYEQYF.

The genes are TRBV7-2 and TRBJ2-3, with 14 bases aligning to TRBD2. The CDR3 has 19 amino acids. From germline, CDR1 is SGHTA and CDR2 FQGNSA. V dropped 2 bases and J dropped 2; count of bases not matched to a gene: 9. CDR3 sequence: CASSLRTSGGPPLTDTQYF. DNA for the CDR3: TGTGCCAGCAGCTTACGGACTAGCGGGGGGCCACCCCTCACAGATACGCAGTATTTT. Full variable domain (missing parts from reference TRBV7-2 and TRBJ2-3): GAGVSQSPSNKVTEKGKDVELRCDPISGHTALYWYRQSLGQGLEFLIYFQGNSAPDKSGLPSDRFSAERTGGSVSTLTIQRTQQEDSAVYLCASSLRTSGGPPLTDTQYFGPGTRLTVL.

The chain is built from TRBV3-1 (or the pseudogene TRBV3-2) and TRBJ1-2; possibly TRBD1 for D (5 bases). This CDR3 has 15 amino acids. V was cut by 1 base and J by 1 base, with 10 bases left in between. Per germline, CDR1 LGHDT and CDR2 YNNKEL (reference sequence). The CDR3 bases are TGTGCCAGCAGCCAAGCGGCAGGGCTTAACTATGGCTACACCTTC. This encodes CASSQAAGLNYGYTF.

This clone was picked up one time. The J gene is TRBJ1-4, the V gene TRBV12-3 or TRBV12-4; TRBD1 agrees at 9 bases. After removal of 6 bases from V and 8 bases from J, the junction contained 4 bases not matched to a gene. This CDR3 spans 13 amino acids. The CDR3 is CASSRTGDEKLFF. DNA for the CDR3: TGTGCCAGCAGCCGGACAGGGGACGAAAAACTGTTTTTT.

This rearrangement joins TRBV24-1 to TRBJ2-5; D perhaps matches TRBD1 (6 bases). Trimming stripped 4 bases from V and 1 base from J, with 15 bases between. This CDR3 spans 16 amino acids. Looked up from germline, CDR1 is KGHDR and CDR2 is SFDVKD. CDR3 sequence (DNA): TGTGCCACCAGTGACCTACCGACAGGCAGCCAAGAGACCCAGTACTTC. Amino acids: CATSDLPTGSQETQYF.

This chain joins TRBV19 and TRBJ2-1; 8 bases are a match to TRBD2. Germline values: CDR1 LNHDA, CDR2 SQIVND (reference sequence). Losses at the gene ends were 7 bases for V and 5 bases for J; bases not matched to a gene: 4. The CDR3 has 13 residues. For the CDR3, the DNA is TGTGCCAGTACCCCGCGGGGGGACAATGAGCAGTTCTTC. Translated, it gives CASTPRGDNEQFF.

This clone has only one observation. The chain couples TRBV7-7 to TRBJ2-5, with D perhaps matching TRBD1 (5 bases). This CDR3 has 15 amino acids. CDR1 and CDR2 (germline): SSHAT, FNYEAQ (reference sequence). V lost 0 bases, J lost 2 bases, and 10 bases lay in between. The CDR3 sequence: CASSLAQGSQETQYF. The CDR3 DNA sequence: TGTGCCAGCAGCTTAGCGCAGGGCAGTCAAGAGACCCAGTACTTC.

The J gene is TRBJ1-2, the V gene TRBV18; 10 bases line up with TRBD1. Germline trimming cut 6 bases from V and 6 bases from J; bases unmatched to any gene: 1. Per the germline V gene, CDR1 is KGHSH and CDR2 is LQKENI. CDR3 length equals 12 residues. CDR3 sequence reads: CASSGQGDGYTF. The CDR3, as DNA: TGTGCCAGCTCCGGACAGGGGGATGGCTACACCTTC.

CDR3 sequence: CASSPETYDRGRGYTF. CDR3 DNA: TGTGCCAGCAGCCCCGAAACTTATGACAGGGGGCGAGGCTACACCTTC. This sequence joins TRBV7-2 and TRBJ1-2; TRBD1 matches 10 bases. This CDR3 is built from 16 residues. CDR1 is SGHTA and CDR2 is FQGNSA in the germline V gene. V shed 5 bases and J 8 bases; nucleotides not matched to a gene: 14. The whole variable domain, remainder taken from reference TRBV7-2 and TRBJ1-2, is GAGVSQSPSNKVTEKGKDVELRCDPISGHTALYWYRQSLGQGLEFLIYFQGNSAPDKSGLPSDRFSAERTGGSVSTLTIQRTQQEDSAVYLCASSPETYDRGRGYTFGSGTRLTVV.

The CDR3 DNA reads TGTGCCAGCAGTGAAGGGTTGGCGGTTAAAGCTTTCTTT. This translates into CASSEGLAVKAFF. The chain combines TRBV2 with TRBJ1-1, with D hard to call. Trimming removed 1 base at V and 9 bases at J, with 12 bases between. Germline V CDR1 and CDR2: SNHLY, FYNNEI. The CDR3 has 13 amino acids. Together with reference TRBV2 and TRBJ1-1, the CDR3 gives the full variable domain: EPEVTQTPSHQVTQMGQEVILRCVPISNHLYFYWYRQILGQKVEFLVSFYNNEISEKSEIFDDQFSVERPDGSNFTLKIRSTKLEDSAMYFCASSEGLAVKAFFGQGTRLTVV.

In DNA form, the CDR3 reads TGTGCCAGCAGCTTCTGGGGAGGCTATGGCTACACCTTC. It encodes CASSFWGGYGYTF. This chain connects TRBV5-6 to TRBJ1-2; D not certain. The CDR3 is 13 residues long. Trimming shortened V by 2 bases and J by 4 bases, and 9 bases separated the two germline ends. Germline V gene lookup returns CDR1 SGHDT and CDR2 YYEEEE. Looking up the rest from reference TRBV5-6 and TRBJ1-2 gives the full variable domain: DAGVTQSPTHLIKTRGQQVTLRCSPKSGHDTVSWYQQALGQGPQFIFQYYEEEERQRGNFPDRFSGHQFPNYSSELNVNALLLGDSALYLCASSFWGGYGYTFGSGTRLTVV.

The V call is TRBV18, the J call TRBJ2-7; 8 bases line up with TRBD1. The CDR3 is 15 amino acids. With V trimmed by 4 bases and J by 4 bases, 9 bases remained unmatched. Germline CDR1 KGHSH, CDR2 LQKENI. CDR3 loop: CASSLSDRVKYEQYF. CDR3 nucleotide sequence: TGTGCCAGCTCACTGTCGGACAGGGTGAAATACGAGCAGTACTTC. The entire variable domain, with the rest obtained from reference TRBV18 and TRBJ2-7, is as follows: NAGVMQNPRHLVRRRGQEARLRCSPMKGHSHVYWYRQLPEEGLKFMVYLQKENIIDESGMPKERFSAEFPKEGPSILRIQQVVRGDSAAYFCASSLSDRVKYEQYFGPGTRLTVT.

This sequence joins TRBV4-2 and TRBJ2-5, with D possibly TRBD1 on 6 matching bases. The CDR3 loop spans 15 amino acids. The V end was cut by 0 bases, the J end by 2 bases, with 10 bases between. In germline, CDR1 is LGHNA, CDR2 YNFKEQ. The CDR3 region is CASSQENREQETQYF. The CDR3 DNA sequence: TGTGCCAGCAGCCAAGAGAACAGGGAACAAGAGACCCAGTACTTC.